The 5 T cell receptor beta chains listed next were all sequenced from one sample in a study of blood T cell repertoires in COVID-19. TCRdb's table, derived via immunoSEQ multiplex PCR, lists solely in-frame clones and lacks some. The sample includes 250,000 or so clones, about nine tenths seen only once; the top ten take 2.6%. Material: PBMCs or T cells enriched from blood (not recorded which). These receptors originate from a young woman with acute COVID-19.

The chain has TRBV7-9 and TRBJ2-5; D uncertain. This CDR3 comprises 11 residues. The germline gives CDR1 SEHNR, CDR2 FQNEAQ (reference sequence). The germline V and J ends were trimmed by 5 bases and 5 bases, with 6 bases remaining between them. This chain's CDR3 is CASSTEETQYF. The CDR3 DNA reads as TGTGCCAGCAGCACAGAGGAGACCCAGTACTTC.

The gene calls are TRBV5-1 and TRBJ1-1; D is possibly TRBD1 (5 bases). Germline V lookup: CDR1 SGHRS, CDR2 YFSETQ. Between the trimmed V and J ends, which lost 0 bases and 4 bases, there was a span of 13 bases. The CDR3 has 15 residues. The CDR3 reads CASSLGAGAGTEAFF. The CDR3 nucleotides are TGCGCCAGCAGCTTGGGGGCTGGGGCTGGCACTGAAGCTTTCTTT.

V is TRBV9 and J is TRBJ2-7; possible D gene TRBD2, 5 bases. V lost 3 bases and J lost 6, with 16 bases in between. Germline V gene data show CDR1 as SGDLS and CDR2 as YYNGEE. The CDR3 is made up of 14 amino acids. The CDR3 loop is CASSATSRDTEQYF. In nucleotides, the CDR3 is TGTGCCAGCAGCGCAACTTCACGGGATACCGAGCAGTACTTC.

This rearrangement joins TRBV7-9 to TRBJ2-2, with D unresolved. Germline V CDR1 and CDR2: SEHNR, FQNEAQ (reference sequence). This CDR3 is built from 16 residues. Trimming took off 5 bases at V and 6 bases at J, with 19 bases between the two ends. The CDR3 DNA is TGTGCCAGCAGCCTTAATTTGGCCCTCGAAGCCGGGGAGCTGTTTTTT. Its translation is CASSLNLALEAGELFF.

The rearrangement links TRBV18 to TRBJ1-2; D not resolved. CDR1 KGHSH and CDR2 LQKENI come from the germline V gene. Trimming removed 7 bases at V and 6 bases at J, with 18 bases between. The CDR3 spans 14 residues. CDR3 in amino acids: CASFREGGLNGYTF. For the CDR3, the DNA is TGTGCCAGCTTCCGGGAAGGAGGGCTCAATGGCTACACCTTC.